Sequencing of this T cell receptor (beta chain) was carried out in a study of blood T cell repertoires in COVID-19. In the study overall: The United States, Italy and Spain provided the acute and convalescent COVID-19 samples.

Original data processing: By means of reference gene primer amplification, nucleated cell counts were estimated. The protocol was immunoSEQ multiplex PCR, while the TCRdb copy is restricted to in-frame clones and leaves out a portion. The V and J calls and the clone size are those of that table, but D and trimming were determined from the DNA. Found here are roughly 40,000 clones, roughly 85% of them singletons; the top ten hold about 13%. The sample taken for sequencing was peripheral blood. The TCR sequence derives from a woman aged 70 to 79 in a cohort sampled during active COVID-19.

The CDR3 sequence is CASSSGLLSTQYF. The CDR3 DNA reads TGTGCCAGCAGCAGTGGACTACTCTCTACGCAGTATTTT. The V gene is TRBV28, the J gene TRBJ2-3; tentative D call: TRBD2 (6 bases). CDR3 size: 13 residues. CDR1 and CDR2 from the germline V gene are MDHEN and SYDVKM. With 6 bases removed from V and 8 bases from J, the gap between germline ends came to 15 bases.